Listed below are T cell receptor beta chains from one sample, sequenced in a study of blood T cell repertoires in COVID-19. This table comes from immunoSEQ multiplex PCR, and its TCRdb copy is limited to in-frame clones, with some not included. The sample consists of approximately 69,000 clones, roughly 82% of them appearing once. The material sequenced was peripheral blood. Every receptor here comes from a woman aged 60-75 years with acute or convalescent COVID-19. Both conserved end residues are part of each CDR3. Fields, in order: J gene, clone size, D gene, V gene, CDR3 protein, CDR3 DNA. D genes are given only for firm matches. Clone size is given for some rows only: seen once, a few or many times, or a class if the clone is expanded.

j_call: TRBJ2-5; clone_size: few; d_call: TRBD2; v_call: TRBV3-1/TRBV3-2; cdr3_aa: CASSQSGRGPHQETQYF; cdr3_nt: TGTGCCAGCAGCCAAAGCGGGAGAGGACCCCACCAAGAGACCCAGTACTTC
j_call: TRBJ2-1; clone_size: .; d_call: TRBD1; v_call: TRBV7-9; cdr3_aa: CASTAGGSYNEQFF; cdr3_nt: TGTGCCAGCACTGCAGGGGGCTCCTACAATGAGCAGTTCTTC
j_call: TRBJ1-2; clone_size: .; d_call: TRBD1; v_call: TRBV24-1; cdr3_aa: CATSDSTGGTDRRGYTF; cdr3_nt: TGTGCCACCAGTGATAGTACAGGGGGGACGGATCGGCGCGGCTACACCTTC
j_call: TRBJ1-1; clone_size: .; d_call: TRBD1; v_call: TRBV18; cdr3_aa: CASSLQGKAFF; cdr3_nt: TGTGCCAGCTCACTACAGGGGAAAGCTTTCTTT
j_call: TRBJ1-6; clone_size: .; d_call: .; v_call: TRBV6-5; cdr3_aa: CASSREWYSPLHF; cdr3_nt: TGTGCCAGCAGCCGCGAGTGGTACTCACCCCTCCACTTT
j_call: TRBJ2-1; clone_size: .; d_call: TRBD1; v_call: TRBV10-2; cdr3_aa: CASSDYRGPYNEQFF; cdr3_nt: TGCGCCAGCAGTGATTACAGGGGGCCCTACAATGAGCAGTTCTTC
j_call: TRBJ1-1; clone_size: .; d_call: .; v_call: TRBV3-1/TRBV3-2; cdr3_aa: CASSQIGGPLSEAFF; cdr3_nt: TGTGCCAGCAGCCAAATAGGAGGGCCACTTTCGGAAGCTTTCTTT
j_call: TRBJ2-1; clone_size: .; d_call: TRBD2; v_call: TRBV27; cdr3_aa: CASSRRLAGGKHEQFF; cdr3_nt: TGTGCCAGCAGTCGGAGACTAGCGGGAGGGAAGCATGAGCAGTTCTTC
j_call: TRBJ1-2; clone_size: .; d_call: .; v_call: TRBV10-3; cdr3_aa: CASRRGNYGYTF; cdr3_nt: TGTGCCTCCCGACGGGGGAACTATGGCTACACCTTC
j_call: TRBJ1-2; clone_size: .; d_call: TRBD1; v_call: TRBV11-1; cdr3_aa: CASSPGTGSANYGYTF; cdr3_nt: TGTGCCAGCAGCCCCGGGACAGGATCAGCTAACTATGGCTACACCTTC
j_call: TRBJ2-1; clone_size: once; d_call: .; v_call: TRBV11-3; cdr3_aa: CASSLGGGISYNEQFF; cdr3_nt: TGTGCCAGCAGCTTAGGCGGAGGGATTTCCTACAATGAGCAGTTCTTC
j_call: TRBJ1-6; clone_size: .; d_call: .; v_call: TRBV18; cdr3_aa: CASSPPGTSSGSPLHF; cdr3_nt: TGTGCCAGCTCACCCCCCGGGACATCAAGCGGTTCACCCCTCCACTTT
j_call: TRBJ1-2; clone_size: .; d_call: .; v_call: TRBV6-1; cdr3_aa: CASSEASVWGDYGYTF; cdr3_nt: TGTGCCAGCAGTGAAGCTTCCGTTTGGGGGGACTATGGCTACACCTTC
j_call: TRBJ2-2; clone_size: .; d_call: .; v_call: TRBV3-1/TRBV3-2; cdr3_aa: CASRDGGELFF; cdr3_nt: TGTGCCAGCCGAGACGGGGGGGAGCTGTTTTTT
j_call: TRBJ2-5; clone_size: .; d_call: TRBD2; v_call: TRBV5-4; cdr3_aa: CASSLGTGGAEETQYF; cdr3_nt: TGTGCCAGCAGCCTGGGGACCGGGGGGGCGGAAGAGACCCAGTACTTC
j_call: TRBJ1-3; clone_size: .; d_call: .; v_call: TRBV12-3/TRBV12-4; cdr3_aa: CASSLRGDTIYF; cdr3_nt: TGTGCCAGCAGTTTGCGGGGGGACACCATATATTTT